Listed here are 27 T cell receptor beta chains from one sample, sequenced in a study of OX40 agonist ivuxolimab in advanced cancers. Some clones are missing from TCRdb's copy, which holds only in-frame ones; the method was immunoSEQ multiplex PCR. The profile covers some 28,000 clones, with around three quarters appearing a single time and over 12% taken by the ten largest. Sequenced material: CD4+ or CD8+ T cells sorted from blood, taken in a trial of the OX40 agonist ivuxolimab. The source is an adult with an advanced solid tumor such as melanoma, head and neck, liver or kidney cancer.

This chain uses TRBV7-9 with TRBJ1-1; D is perhaps TRBD1 (6 bases). The CDR3 has 13 residues. The germline V and J ends were trimmed by 2 bases and 9 bases, with 13 bases remaining between them. CDR1 is SEHNR and CDR2 is FQNEAQ in the germline V gene (reference sequence). The CDR3 sequence is CASSLNNQGQAFF. As DNA, the CDR3 is TGTGCCAGCAGCTTAAACAATCAGGGGCAAGCTTTCTTT.

The chain uses TRBV5-1 and TRBJ2-5; 7 positions agree with TRBD1. CDR1 SGHRS and CDR2 YFSETQ come from the germline V gene. Trimming took 4 bases from V and 1 from J; bases not matched to a gene: 7. This CDR3 contains 15 residues. In DNA form, the CDR3 reads TGCGCCAGCAGCCGGCGACAGGGATCCCAAGAGACCCAGTACTTC. This encodes CASSRRQGSQETQYF.

In DNA form, the CDR3 reads TGTGCCAGCAGCTTAGGGGCTAATCCTGGCACAGATACGCAGTATTTT. Protein: CASSLGANPGTDTQYF. The chain links TRBV11-2 to TRBJ2-3; D not certain. Per the germline V gene, CDR1 is SGHAT and CDR2 is FQNNGV. The CDR3 totals 16 residues. The ends were cut back, 1 base at V and 1 base at J, with 12 bases in the middle.

The CDR3 here is CASSLWGQGSTDTQYF. CDR3 nucleotide sequence: TGTGCCAGCAGCTTATGGGGACAGGGGAGCACAGATACGCAGTATTTT. The genes are TRBV7-6 and TRBJ2-3; 10 nucleotides agree with TRBD1. Germline trimming cut 2 bases from V and 0 bases from J; bases unmatched to any gene: 2. The CDR3 runs to 16 residues. Germline CDR1 SGHVS, CDR2 FNYEAQ.

This chain links TRBV19 with TRBJ1-1, with 7 bases lining up with TRBD1. This CDR3 spans 14 amino acids. Germline CDR1 LNHDA, CDR2 SQIVND (reference sequence). The V and J ends lost 3 bases and 2 bases, in that order; junction bases with no gene match: 3. CDR3 region: CASSMGTVNTEAFF. The CDR3 nucleotides are TGTGCCAGTAGTATGGGGACAGTCAACACTGAAGCTTTCTTT.

The rearrangement links TRBV7-2 to TRBJ2-7, with a possible D match to TRBD1 (5 bases). Trimming took off 6 bases at V and 4 bases at J, with 16 bases between the two ends. Germline loops: CDR1 SGHTA, CDR2 FQGNSA. The CDR3 runs to 14 residues. CDR3 residues: CASRMGQGPYEQYF. The CDR3 DNA reads as TGTGCCAGCAGGATGGGGCAGGGCCCTTACGAGCAGTACTTC. Drawing the rest from reference TRBV7-2 and TRBJ2-7, the complete variable domain is GAGVSQSPSNKVTEKGKDVELRCDPISGHTALYWYRQSLGQGLEFLIYFQGNSAPDKSGLPSDRFSAERTGGSVSTLTIQRTQQEDSAVYLCASRMGQGPYEQYFGPGTRLTVT.

The V call is TRBV2, the J call TRBJ1-5; possibly TRBD1 for D (6 bases). Germline lookup yields CDR1 SNHLY and CDR2 FYNNEI. This CDR3 comprises 19 residues. Trimming took 2 bases from V and 1 from J, leaving 21 bases between them. The CDR3: CASSESFFGARGSNQPQHF. The CDR3 DNA reads TGTGCCAGCAGTGAATCCTTTTTCGGGGCCAGGGGAAGCAATCAGCCCCAGCATTTT.

V usage is TRBV19 and J usage is TRBJ2-2; TRBD1 might be the D (6 bases). Trimming removed 7 bases at V and 2 bases at J, with 14 bases between. The CDR3 spans 15 residues. Germline V gene data show CDR1 as LNHDA and CDR2 as SQIVND (reference sequence). CDR3 nucleotides: TGTGCCAGTACTCGAGGACAGACTAACACCGGGGAGCTGTTTTTT. Protein: CASTRGQTNTGELFF.

This clone was counted only a few times. This sequence joins TRBV5-1 and TRBJ1-1; D might be TRBD1 (6 bases). Germline CDR1 is SGHRS and CDR2 is YFSETQ. The CDR3 runs to 16 residues. V lost 0 bases to trimming and J lost 5 bases, with 17 bases between them. DNA of the CDR3: TGCGCCAGCAGCTTGGTTCCGTCACAGGGTCAAACTGAAGCTTTCTTT. It codes for CASSLVPSQGQTEAFF.

This clone is a singleton in its sample. The gene calls are TRBV6-1 and TRBJ1-2; the D is unclear. The CDR3 is 12 residues long. V lost 10 bases and J 4 bases, leaving 13 bases between the germline ends. Germline-derived CDR1 and CDR2 are MNHNS and SASEGT. This CDR3 reads CATLQNFYGYTF. CDR3 in DNA: TGTGCCACACTACAGAACTTCTATGGCTACACCTTC.

In DNA form, the CDR3 reads TGCGCCAGCAGCCAAGATGGGGGGGGCACCTATGTTTATGGCTACACCTTC. As protein: CASSQDGGGTYVYGYTF. The rearrangement links TRBV4-1 to TRBJ1-2; tentative D call: TRBD1 (6 bases). CDR1 and CDR2 (germline): MGHRA, YSYEKL. Trimming pared 0 bases from V and 5 bases from J, leaving 19 bases between. The CDR3 extends over 17 amino acids.

The chain employs TRBV6-5 and TRBJ2-1, with 10 bases aligning to TRBD2. There are 15 residues in the CDR3. CDR1 and CDR2 (germline): MNHEY, SVGAGI. Trimming took 7 bases from V and 6 from J; bases not matched to a gene: 9. The CDR3: CASTAGLAVSNEQFF. In DNA, the CDR3 is TGTGCCAGCACCGCCGGACTAGCGGTGAGCAATGAGCAGTTCTTC.

In its sample, this clone was seen once. The chain combines TRBV28 with TRBJ2-3; D gene unclear. The CDR3 has 15 residues. In germline, CDR1 is MDHEN, CDR2 SYDVKM. V gave up 5 bases and J gave up 8 bases, with 20 bases separating them. DNA of the CDR3: TGTGCCAGCAGTCCTCCCCCTGGGGATTATGGTACGCAGTATTTT. This sequence encodes CASSPPPGDYGTQYF.

The CDR3 reads CASSGTLNNEQFF. CDR3 sequence (DNA): TGTGCCAGCAGTGGGACATTGAACAATGAGCAGTTCTTC. V and J are TRBV6-1 and TRBJ2-1; perhaps TRBD1 as D (5 bases). Between the trimmed V and J ends, which lost 4 bases and 5 bases, there was a span of 9 bases. The CDR3 has 13 amino acids. The V gene's germline CDR1 is MNHNS and CDR2 SASEGT.

This sequence joins TRBV28 and TRBJ2-7, with 7 bases identical to TRBD1. J lost 0 bases, V lost 6 bases, and 8 bases had no gene match. Germline assignment: CDR1 MDHEN and CDR2 SYDVKM. CDR3 size: 15 residues. The CDR3 region has the DNA TGTGCCAGCAGCCCAACAGGGGCGGCCTCCTACGAGCAGTACTTC. Translated: CASSPTGAASYEQYF.

The chain employs TRBV7-8 and TRBJ1-2, with D uncertain. V lost 3 bases to trimming and J lost 4 bases, with 12 bases between them. The length of the CDR3 is 14 residues. The germline CDR1 and CDR2 sequences are SGHVS and FQNEAQ. CDR3 in DNA: TGTGCCAGCAGCTTTCGTATCGGCAGCTATGGCTACACCTTC. Translating gives CASSFRIGSYGYTF.

This clone was seen a single time. The chain uses TRBV5-1 and TRBJ1-2, with D perhaps matching TRBD1 (5 bases). The germline V gene encodes CDR1 SGHRS and CDR2 YFSETQ. This CDR3 contains 12 residues. Trimming removed 4 bases from V and 5 bases from J, with 9 bases in between. Written as DNA, the CDR3 is TGCGCCAGCAGCCCTGACAGTTATGGCTACACCTTC. Its translation: CASSPDSYGYTF.

This chain joins TRBV7-3 and TRBJ1-1, with 9 bases matching TRBD1. This CDR3 spans 17 amino acids. V dropped 4 bases and J dropped 3; count of bases not matched to a gene: 12. Germline V gene sequence: CDR1 SGHTA, CDR2 FQGTGA. For the CDR3, the DNA is TGTGCCAGCAGCTCAACGCCGATGACAGGGGGAGACACTGAAGCTTTCTTT. Translation: CASSSTPMTGGDTEAFF.

The chain recombines TRBV5-1 with TRBJ2-1; tentative D call: TRBD2 (6 bases). Germline V CDR1 and CDR2: SGHRS, YFSETQ. The V end lost 1 base, the J end lost 2 bases, and 10 bases lay between the germline ends. There are 15 residues in the CDR3. This CDR3 is CASSLWAGTYNEQFF. The CDR3, as DNA: TGCGCCAGCAGCTTGTGGGCGGGAACCTACAATGAGCAGTTCTTC.

In DNA, the CDR3 is TGTGCCAGCTCCGGAGGGACAGGGGGCGCCGGCAATCAGCCCCAGCATTTT. The encoded protein is CASSGGTGGAGNQPQHF. The rearrangement joins TRBV5-5 to TRBJ1-5; 12 nucleotides agree with TRBD1. After removal of 7 bases from V and 2 bases from J, the junction contained 10 bases not matched to a gene. The CDR3 covers 17 residues. Germline CDR1 reads SGHKS; CDR2 reads YYEKEE (reference sequence).

This chain connects TRBV19 to TRBJ2-1, with 11 bases lining up with TRBD2. Unmatched junction bases numbered 12, after V lost 10 bases and J lost 7 bases. Germline V gene data show CDR1 as LNHDA and CDR2 as SQIVND (reference sequence). The length of the CDR3 is 15 residues. DNA for the CDR3: TGTGCCACTGGGGGTCCTAGCGGGGGGCAGAATGAGCAGTTCTTC. Translated: CATGGPSGGQNEQFF.

The rearrangement joins TRBV14 to TRBJ2-5, with D unclear. Trimming removed 4 bases from V and 5 bases from J, with 11 bases in between. CDR3 size: 13 residues. Germline V gene data show CDR1 as SGHDN and CDR2 as FVKESK. The CDR3 is CASSLTLGETQYF. The CDR3 DNA is TGTGCCAGCAGCCTAACTCTGGGGGAGACCCAGTACTTC.

The chain combines TRBV28 with TRBJ2-5; 7 positions match TRBD2. The J call may be mistaken, given a closer DNA end match to TRBJ2-7. CDR1 is MDHEN, CDR2 SYDVKM, per germline. The CDR3 is made up of 16 amino acids. This chain's CDR3 is CASSLPGGSRDYEQYF. CDR3 bases: TGTGCCAGCAGTCTCCCCGGGGGGTCTAGGGACTACGAGCAGTACTTC.

This chain connects TRBV30 to TRBJ2-7, with TRBD2 as a possible D gene (5 bases). V was cut by 4 bases and J by 4 bases, with 14 bases left in between. CDR1 and CDR2 (germline): GTSNPN, SVGIG (reference sequence). CDR3 length equals 13 residues. CDR3 coding DNA: TGTGCCTGGAACACGGGAACCTATTACGAGCAGTACTTC. Its protein is CAWNTGTYYEQYF.

The DNA for the CDR3 is TGTGCCAGCAGTGAAGTAGGGCCGGGGGGCGTACGGACTGAAGCTTTCTTT. Protein: CASSEVGPGGVRTEAFF. V usage is TRBV2 and J usage is TRBJ1-1, with D tentatively TRBD1 (6 bases). Germline lookup yields CDR1 SNHLY and CDR2 FYNNEI. V shed 1 base and J shed 5 bases, with 20 bases lying between them. The CDR3 length is 17 residues.

The genes are TRBV5-1 and TRBJ1-6; no clear D. This CDR3 has 15 amino acids. CDR1 is SGHRS and CDR2 is YFSETQ in the germline V gene. The ends were cut back, 6 bases at V and 0 bases at J, with 10 bases in the middle. CDR3 sequence: CASMRHSSYNSPLHF. CDR3 bases: TGCGCCAGCATGAGACACAGCTCCTATAATTCACCCCTCCACTTT. Drawing the rest from reference TRBV5-1 and TRBJ1-6, the complete variable domain is KAGVTQTPRYLIKTRGQQVTLSCSPISGHRSVSWYQQTPGQGLQFLFEYFSETQRNKGNFPGRFSGRQFSNSRSEMNVSTLELGDSALYLCASMRHSSYNSPLHFGNGTRLTVT.

CDR3 sequence (DNA): TGTGCCAGCAGCAGGGCGTTGGGGGACTCACCCCTCCACTTT. It encodes CASSRALGDSPLHF. The chain is built from TRBV5-4 and TRBJ1-6, with D possibly matching TRBD1 (5 bases). Germline V gives CDR1 SGHNT, CDR2 YYREEE (reference sequence). With 4 bases removed from V and 10 bases from J, the gap between germline ends came to 15 bases. This CDR3 is built from 14 residues. The variable domain in full, with the rest retrieved from reference TRBV5-4 and TRBJ1-6, is ETGVTQSPTHLIKTRGQQVTLRCSSQSGHNTVSWYQQALGQGPQFIFQYYREEENGRGNFPPRFSGLQFPNYSSELNVNALELDDSALYLCASSRALGDSPLHFGNGTRLTVT.